This paragraph reports one TCR beta chain. The antigen is unknown. The time point denotes: week 11, during vaccination. Alongside topical imiquimod, each dose of vaccine comprised 300 ug of mutant IDH1 20-mer peptide. The record originates from a study of a mutant IDH1 vaccine in newly diagnosed glioma. TCRdb's copy holds only in-frame clones and misses some; the assay was immunoSEQ multiplex PCR. Of around 60,000 clones listed, approximately 90% are singletons. The origin of this receptor is a middle-aged man with glioma. The material was PBMCs, obtained from a glioma patient whose treatment included an IDH1 peptide vaccine.

CDR3 bases: TGTGCCAGCACCCTAAAAGGAGGGGTACAGCCCCAGCATTTT. Its translation is CASTLKGGVQPQHF. This sequence joins TRBV7-2 and TRBJ1-5; D possibly corresponds to TRBD1 (5 bases). CDR3 size: 14 residues. V was clipped by 7 bases and J by 7 bases, with 17 bases between them. Germline CDR1 reads SGHTA; CDR2 reads FQGNSA. Combining the CDR3 with reference TRBV7-2 and TRBJ1-5 gives the whole variable domain GAGVSQSPSNKVTEKGKDVELRCDPISGHTALYWYRQSLGQGLEFLIYFQGNSAPDKSGLPSDRFSAERTGGSVSTLTIQRTQQEDSAVYLCASTLKGGVQPQHFGDGTRLSIL.